The 2 T cell receptor beta chains below all came from one sample that was sequenced in a study of T cells after yellow fever vaccination. TCRdb ran MiXCR on the 5' RACE reads and lists one entry per CDR3 protein. The sample gives 120,000 or so distinct CDR3 sequences, approximately 9% of which show up once; around 40% is in the top ten. The sample was CD8+ T cells sorted from PBMCs, taken on the day of the yellow fever booster vaccination. All receptors derive from a man younger than 35 who received the YFV17D yellow fever vaccine.

V and J are TRBV6-5 and TRBJ1-1; D gene ambiguous. Trimming shortened V by 11 bases and J by 3 bases, and 22 bases separated the two germline ends. This CDR3 is 15 amino acids long. Germline assignment: CDR1 MNHEY and CDR2 SVGAGI. The CDR3 here is CASLGRRRGYTEAFF. The DNA of the CDR3 is TGTGCCTCCCTTGGCCGGCGGCGTGGGTACACTGAAGCTTTCTTT.

The sample holds a few counts of this clonotype. This chain joins TRBV10-3 and TRBJ1-6, with D hard to call. V dropped 7 bases and J dropped 3 bases, with 10 bases sitting between them. Germline V gene lookup returns CDR1 ENHRY and CDR2 SYGVKD. The length of the CDR3 is 14 residues. The CDR3 nucleotides are TGTGCCATCAAGGAAGCAGGCTATAATTCACCCCTCCACTTT. Amino acids: CAIKEAGYNSPLHF.